Listed below are T cell receptor beta chains from one sample, sequenced in a study. In TCRdb, the reads were re-called with MiXCR into one record per CDR3 protein. The sample carries approximately 3,500 distinct CDR3 sequences, over 7.5% recorded once. Sequencing input: CD4+ T cells from synovial fluid. The receptors shown here come from a human donor with rheumatoid arthritis. CDR3s leave out the opening cysteine and the closing phenylalanine or tryptophan.

cdr3_length: 11; v_call: TRBV20-1; cdr3_aa: SARSTRTDTQY
cdr3_length: 13; v_call: TRBV27; cdr3_aa: ASSSLAGVDNEQF
cdr3_length: 12; v_call: TRBV7-2; cdr3_aa: ASSYLAGQGEQY
cdr3_length: 12; v_call: TRBV6-6; cdr3_aa: ASSYRGDNEKLF
cdr3_length: 12; v_call: TRBV7-2; cdr3_aa: ASGTSPALYEQY
cdr3_length: 11; v_call: TRBV20-1; cdr3_aa: SARDTSSYEQY
cdr3_length: 12; v_call: TRBV2; cdr3_aa: ASSGTVPFYEQY
cdr3_length: 10; v_call: TRBV29-1; cdr3_aa: SAQQGLAEAF
cdr3_length: 14; v_call: TRBV5-1; cdr3_aa: ASSLAGQSQNSPLH
cdr3_length: 13; v_call: TRBV5-1; cdr3_aa: ASSLVAQQAYEQY
cdr3_length: 12; v_call: TRBV20-1; cdr3_aa: SAPSGTSTDTQY
cdr3_length: 13; v_call: TRBV20-1; cdr3_aa: SAGRGTGQFNEQF
cdr3_length: 10; v_call: TRBV5-1; cdr3_aa: ASSQSTDTQY
cdr3_length: 13; v_call: TRBV4-3; cdr3_aa: ASSQLWGQGNIQY
cdr3_length: 11; v_call: TRBV11-2; cdr3_aa: ASSLGTGTGYT
cdr3_length: 11; v_call: TRBV7-2; cdr3_aa: ASSQTGSDTQY
cdr3_length: 15; v_call: TRBV6-5; cdr3_aa: ASSSRQVGGGSGELF
cdr3_length: 15; v_call: TRBV24-1; cdr3_aa: ATSDRRAEGSADTQY
cdr3_length: 13; v_call: TRBV28; cdr3_aa: ASRRREALGYEQY
cdr3_length: 12; v_call: TRBV19; cdr3_aa: ASSIYGAKEPQY
cdr3_length: 15; v_call: TRBV7-3; cdr3_aa: ASAPVGGRALGNEQF
cdr3_length: 14; v_call: TRBV5-1; cdr3_aa: ASSSTGGTFGNEQF
cdr3_length: 12; v_call: TRBV20-1; cdr3_aa: SADTGSSGNTIY
cdr3_length: 12; v_call: TRBV20-1; cdr3_aa: SAETSGTTDTQY
cdr3_length: 12; v_call: TRBV20-1; cdr3_aa: SARLGGGPNEQF
cdr3_length: 15; v_call: TRBV7-2; cdr3_aa: ASSLYRGSMGTDTQY
cdr3_length: 12; v_call: TRBV20-1; cdr3_aa: SAIRLAGNNEQF
cdr3_length: 10; v_call: TRBV6-1; cdr3_aa: ASGGQVWGEF
cdr3_length: 12; v_call: TRBV20-1; cdr3_aa: SAPHSGSGETQY
cdr3_length: 9; v_call: TRBV3-1; cdr3_aa: ASGQTYEQY
cdr3_length: 14; v_call: TRBV24-1; cdr3_aa: ATSDGTGTWTGELF
cdr3_length: 16; v_call: TRBV18; cdr3_aa: ASSPPPTPLASRDEQY
cdr3_length: 11; v_call: TRBV7-2; cdr3_aa: ASSFGDTGELF
cdr3_length: 13; v_call: TRBV4-3; cdr3_aa: ASSQVREIGDEQF
cdr3_length: 11; v_call: TRBV5-1; cdr3_aa: ASSLDSYYGYT
cdr3_length: 12; v_call: TRBV10-2; cdr3_aa: ASSRGASTDTQY
cdr3_length: 10; v_call: TRBV29-1; cdr3_aa: SVGGSMSIQY
cdr3_length: 12; v_call: TRBV7-2; cdr3_aa: ASSLSTGANVLT
cdr3_length: 12; v_call: TRBV2; cdr3_aa: ASSRDTVYNEQF
cdr3_length: 12; v_call: TRBV20-1; cdr3_aa: SARIGGTTDTQY
cdr3_length: 12; v_call: TRBV7-2; cdr3_aa: ASSLAVGGETQY
cdr3_length: 13; v_call: TRBV4-3; cdr3_aa: ASSQVHLESYTQY
cdr3_length: 13; v_call: TRBV28; cdr3_aa: ASSPTGGISSPLH
cdr3_length: 14; v_call: TRBV20-1; cdr3_aa: SARDPASGRIYEQY
cdr3_length: 12; v_call: TRBV20-1; cdr3_aa: SASLPYQLDTQY
cdr3_length: 10; v_call: TRBV27; cdr3_aa: ASSLHGDTQY
cdr3_length: 12; v_call: TRBV28; cdr3_aa: ASSFRDRGEKLF
cdr3_length: 15; v_call: TRBV9; cdr3_aa: ASSVVGGGQPWDTQY
cdr3_length: 13; v_call: TRBV5-5; cdr3_aa: ASSFEGTTNEKLF
cdr3_length: 12; v_call: TRBV6-5; cdr3_aa: ASSPGTSEYEQY
cdr3_length: 11; v_call: TRBV19; cdr3_aa: ASSIDAASGYT
cdr3_length: 10; v_call: TRBV20-1; cdr3_aa: SAGASTYEQY
cdr3_length: 12; v_call: TRBV20-1; cdr3_aa: SQQGGLAKNIQY
cdr3_length: 12; v_call: TRBV28; cdr3_aa: ASSKPTNTGELF
cdr3_length: 11; v_call: TRBV20-1; cdr3_aa: SARQEGNQPQH
cdr3_length: 12; v_call: TRBV30; cdr3_aa: AWSRPWDTGELF
cdr3_length: 14; v_call: TRBV7-2; cdr3_aa: ASSRSIALNTGELF
cdr3_length: 13; v_call: TRBV4-2; cdr3_aa: ASSQAQGAQETQY
cdr3_length: 13; v_call: TRBV28; cdr3_aa: ASSLSGNGGEKLF
cdr3_length: 14; v_call: TRBV5-4; cdr3_aa: ASSLGDSLITDTQY